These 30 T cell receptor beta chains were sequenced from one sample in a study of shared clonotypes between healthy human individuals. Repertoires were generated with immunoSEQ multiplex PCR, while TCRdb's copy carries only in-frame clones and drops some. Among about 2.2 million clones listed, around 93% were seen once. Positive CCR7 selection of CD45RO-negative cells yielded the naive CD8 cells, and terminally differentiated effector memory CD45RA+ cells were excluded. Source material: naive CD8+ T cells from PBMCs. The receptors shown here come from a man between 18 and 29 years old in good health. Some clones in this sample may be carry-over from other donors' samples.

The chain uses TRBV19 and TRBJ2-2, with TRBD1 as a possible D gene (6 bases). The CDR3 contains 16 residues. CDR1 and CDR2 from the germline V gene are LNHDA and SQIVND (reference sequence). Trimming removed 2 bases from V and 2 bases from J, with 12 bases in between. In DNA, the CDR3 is TGTGCCAGTAGTATACAGGGGATGATTAACACCGGGGAGCTGTTTTTT. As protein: CASSIQGMINTGELFF. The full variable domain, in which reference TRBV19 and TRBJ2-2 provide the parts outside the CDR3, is DGGITQSPKYLFRKEGQNVTLSCEQNLNHDAMYWYRQDPGQGLRLIYYSQIVNDFQKGDIAEGYSVSREKKESFPLTVTSAQKNPTAFYLCASSIQGMINTGELFFGEGSRLTVL.

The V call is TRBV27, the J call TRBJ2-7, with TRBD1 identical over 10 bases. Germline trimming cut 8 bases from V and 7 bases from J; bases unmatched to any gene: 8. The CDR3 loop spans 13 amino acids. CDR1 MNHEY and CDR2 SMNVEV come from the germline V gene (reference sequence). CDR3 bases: TGTGCCAGCGCCGACAGGGGGCTATGGGAGCAGTACTTC. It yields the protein CASADRGLWEQYF.

The CDR3 loop is CSVRTSGDGYTF. The CDR3 DNA reads TGCAGCGTCAGGACTTCAGGGGATGGCTACACCTTC. The chain has TRBV29-1 and TRBJ1-2; D possibly corresponds to TRBD1 (6 bases). This CDR3 has 12 residues. V shed 6 bases and J shed 6 bases, with 14 bases lying between them. CDR1 and CDR2 (germline): SQVTM, ANQGSEA.

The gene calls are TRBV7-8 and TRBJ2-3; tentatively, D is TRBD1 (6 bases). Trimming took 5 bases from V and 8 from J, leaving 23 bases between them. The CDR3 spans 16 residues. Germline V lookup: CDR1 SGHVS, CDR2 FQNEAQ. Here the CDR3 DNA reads TGTGCCAGCAGCACAAGTCCCCGGGACACCCTCCCTACGCAGTATTTT. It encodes CASSTSPRDTLPTQYF.

For the CDR3, the DNA is TGTGCCAGCAGCTTATTGGAAGGGGAATACGAGCAGTACTTC. This codes for CASSLLEGEYEQYF. V usage is TRBV7-8 and J usage is TRBJ2-7, with D maybe TRBD1 (5 bases). V lost 2 bases and J 4 bases, leaving 12 bases between the germline ends. The CDR3 spans 14 residues. Germline lookup yields CDR1 SGHVS and CDR2 FQNEAQ.

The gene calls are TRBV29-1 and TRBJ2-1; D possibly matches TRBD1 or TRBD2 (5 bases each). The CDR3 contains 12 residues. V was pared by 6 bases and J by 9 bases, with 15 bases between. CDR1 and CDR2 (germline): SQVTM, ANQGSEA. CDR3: CSVGTGWGEQFF. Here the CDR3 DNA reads TGCAGCGTGGGGACGGGCTGGGGTGAGCAGTTCTTC.

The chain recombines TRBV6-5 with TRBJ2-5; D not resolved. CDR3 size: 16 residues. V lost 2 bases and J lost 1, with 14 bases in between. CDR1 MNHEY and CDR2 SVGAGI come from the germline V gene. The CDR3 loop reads CASSYRPAEAQETQYF. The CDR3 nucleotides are TGTGCCAGCAGTTACAGACCAGCCGAGGCCCAAGAGACCCAGTACTTC.

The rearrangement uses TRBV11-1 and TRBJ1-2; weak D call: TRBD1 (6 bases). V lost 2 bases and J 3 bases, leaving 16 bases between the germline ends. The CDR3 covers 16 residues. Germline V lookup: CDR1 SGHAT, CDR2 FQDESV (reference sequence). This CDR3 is CASSLQSRTDYYGYTF. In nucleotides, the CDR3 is TGTGCCAGCAGCTTACAATCGCGGACAGACTACTATGGCTACACCTTC. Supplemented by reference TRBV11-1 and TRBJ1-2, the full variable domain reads EAEVAQSPRYKITEKSQAVAFWCDPISGHATLYWYRQILGQGPELLVQFQDESVVDDSQLPKDRFSAERLKGVDSTLKIQPAELGDSAMYLCASSLQSRTDYYGYTFGSGTRLTVV.

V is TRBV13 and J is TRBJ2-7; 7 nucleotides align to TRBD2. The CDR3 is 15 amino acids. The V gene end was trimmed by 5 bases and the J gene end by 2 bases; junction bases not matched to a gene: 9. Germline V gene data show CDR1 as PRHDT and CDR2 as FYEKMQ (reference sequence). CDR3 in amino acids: CASSARSSGPYEQYF. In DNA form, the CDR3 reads TGTGCCAGCAGCGCTAGATCTAGCGGACCCTACGAGCAGTACTTC. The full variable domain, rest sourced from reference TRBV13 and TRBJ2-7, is AAGVIQSPRHLIKEKRETATLKCYPIPRHDTVYWYQQGPGQDPQFLISFYEKMQSDKGSIPDRFSAQQFSDYHSELNMSSLELGDSALYFCASSARSSGPYEQYFGPGTRLTVT.

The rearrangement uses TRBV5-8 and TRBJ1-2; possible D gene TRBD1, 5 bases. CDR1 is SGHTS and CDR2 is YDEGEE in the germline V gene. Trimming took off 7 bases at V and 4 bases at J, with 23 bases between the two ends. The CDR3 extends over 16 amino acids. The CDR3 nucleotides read TGTGCCAGCTATACCGGGATGGTAGGGGCTCTCTATGGCTACACCTTC. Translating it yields CASYTGMVGALYGYTF.

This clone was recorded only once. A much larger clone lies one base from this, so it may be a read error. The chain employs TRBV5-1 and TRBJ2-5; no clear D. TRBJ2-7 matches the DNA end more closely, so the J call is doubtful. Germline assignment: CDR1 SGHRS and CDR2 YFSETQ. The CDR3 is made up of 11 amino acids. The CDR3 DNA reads TGCGCCAGCAGCTTGGGGTACGAGCAGTACTTC. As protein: CASSLGYEQYF.

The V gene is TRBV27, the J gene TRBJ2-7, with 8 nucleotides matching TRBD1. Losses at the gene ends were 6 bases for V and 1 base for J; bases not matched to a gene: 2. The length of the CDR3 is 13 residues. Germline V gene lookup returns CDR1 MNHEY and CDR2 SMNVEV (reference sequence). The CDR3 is CASRRQGSYEQYF. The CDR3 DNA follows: TGTGCCAGCAGAAGACAGGGGTCCTACGAGCAGTACTTC.

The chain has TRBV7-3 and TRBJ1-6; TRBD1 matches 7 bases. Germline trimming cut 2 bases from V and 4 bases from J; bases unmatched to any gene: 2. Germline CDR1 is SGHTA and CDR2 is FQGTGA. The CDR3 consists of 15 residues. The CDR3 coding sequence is TGTGCCAGCAGCTTAGACAGGGCTTATAATTCACCCCTCCACTTT. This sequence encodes CASSLDRAYNSPLHF.

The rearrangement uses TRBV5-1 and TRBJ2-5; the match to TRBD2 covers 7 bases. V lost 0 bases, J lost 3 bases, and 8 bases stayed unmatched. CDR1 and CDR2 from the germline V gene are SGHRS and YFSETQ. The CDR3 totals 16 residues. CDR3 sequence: CASSLGGRESEETQYF. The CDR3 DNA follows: TGCGCCAGCAGCTTGGGTGGGAGGGAGTCAGAAGAGACCCAGTACTTC. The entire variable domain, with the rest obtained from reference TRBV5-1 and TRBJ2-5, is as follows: KAGVTQTPRYLIKTRGQQVTLSCSPISGHRSVSWYQQTPGQGLQFLFEYFSETQRNKGNFPGRFSGRQFSNSRSEMNVSTLELGDSALYLCASSLGGRESEETQYFGPGTRLLVL.

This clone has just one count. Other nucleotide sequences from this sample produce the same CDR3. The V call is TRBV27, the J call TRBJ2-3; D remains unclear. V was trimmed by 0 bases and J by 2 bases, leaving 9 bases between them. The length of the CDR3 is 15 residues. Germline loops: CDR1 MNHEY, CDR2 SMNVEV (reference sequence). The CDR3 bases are TGTGCCAGCAGTTTATCCTCCTACAACACAGATACGCAGTATTTT. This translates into CASSLSSYNTDTQYF.

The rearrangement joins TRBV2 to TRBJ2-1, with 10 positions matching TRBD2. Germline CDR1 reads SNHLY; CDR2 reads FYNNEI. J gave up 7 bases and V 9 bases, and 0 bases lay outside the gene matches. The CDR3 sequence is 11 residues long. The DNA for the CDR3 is TGTGCCAGACTAGCGGGGAATGAGCAGTTCTTC. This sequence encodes CARLAGNEQFF.

The CDR3 nucleotides read TGTGCCAGCAGCCTAGATTCCCGGGGCGCGGGCTATGGCTACACCTTC. It yields the protein CASSLDSRGAGYGYTF. V and J are TRBV7-8 and TRBJ1-2; the D gene is possibly TRBD1 (5 bases). CDR3 length: 16 residues. Germline CDR1 and CDR2: SGHVS and FQNEAQ. The V and J ends lost 5 bases and 4 bases respectively, with 20 bases between them.

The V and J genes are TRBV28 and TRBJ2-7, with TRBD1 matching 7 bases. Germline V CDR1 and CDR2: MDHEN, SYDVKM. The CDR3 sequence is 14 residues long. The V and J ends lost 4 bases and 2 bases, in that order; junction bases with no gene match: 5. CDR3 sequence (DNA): TGTGCCAGCAGTTCGACAGGGTTTACCTACGAGCAGTACTTC. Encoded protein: CASSSTGFTYEQYF.

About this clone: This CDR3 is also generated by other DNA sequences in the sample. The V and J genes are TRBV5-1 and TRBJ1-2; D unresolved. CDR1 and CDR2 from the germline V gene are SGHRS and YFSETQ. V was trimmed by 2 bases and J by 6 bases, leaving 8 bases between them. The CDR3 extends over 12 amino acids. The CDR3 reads CASSFTEDGYTF. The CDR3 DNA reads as TGCGCCAGCAGCTTCACGGAGGATGGCTACACCTTC.

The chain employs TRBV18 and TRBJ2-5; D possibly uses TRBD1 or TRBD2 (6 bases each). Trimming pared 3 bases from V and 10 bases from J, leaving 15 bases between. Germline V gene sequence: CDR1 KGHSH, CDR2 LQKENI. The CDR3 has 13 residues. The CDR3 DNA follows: TGTGCCAGCTCACCGGGGGCAGGCGGGGACCAGTACTTC. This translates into CASSPGAGGDQYF.

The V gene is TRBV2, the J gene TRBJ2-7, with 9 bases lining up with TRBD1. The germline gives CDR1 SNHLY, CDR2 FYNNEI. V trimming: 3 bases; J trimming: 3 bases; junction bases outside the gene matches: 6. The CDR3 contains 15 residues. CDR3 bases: TGTGCCAGCAGTGATCCCGGACAGGGGATCTACGAGCAGTACTTC. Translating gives CASSDPGQGIYEQYF.

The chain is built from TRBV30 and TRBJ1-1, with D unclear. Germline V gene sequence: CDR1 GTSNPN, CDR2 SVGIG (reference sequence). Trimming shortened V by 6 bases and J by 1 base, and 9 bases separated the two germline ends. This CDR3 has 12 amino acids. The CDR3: CACAAGNTEAFF. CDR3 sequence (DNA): TGTGCCTGCGCCGCGGGGAACACTGAAGCTTTCTTT.

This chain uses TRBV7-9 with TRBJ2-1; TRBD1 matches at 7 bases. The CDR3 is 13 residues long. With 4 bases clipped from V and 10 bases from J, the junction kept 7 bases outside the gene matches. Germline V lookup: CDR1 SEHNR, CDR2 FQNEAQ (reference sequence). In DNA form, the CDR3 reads TGTGCCAGCAGCTCTACCGACAGGGCCGAGCAGTTCTTC. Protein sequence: CASSSTDRAEQFF.

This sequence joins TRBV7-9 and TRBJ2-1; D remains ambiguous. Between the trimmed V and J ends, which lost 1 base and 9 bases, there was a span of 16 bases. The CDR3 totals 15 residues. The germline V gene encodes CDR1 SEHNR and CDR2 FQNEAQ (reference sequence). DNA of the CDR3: TGTGCCAGCAGCTTAGATCTCCGGGCGGTACGTGAGCAGTTCTTC. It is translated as CASSLDLRAVREQFF. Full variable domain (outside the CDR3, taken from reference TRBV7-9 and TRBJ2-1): DTGVSQNPRHKITKRGQNVTFRCDPISEHNRLYWYRQTLGQGPEFLTYFQNEAQLEKSRLLSDRFSAERPKGSFSTLEIQRTEQGDSAMYLCASSLDLRAVREQFFGPGTRLTVL.

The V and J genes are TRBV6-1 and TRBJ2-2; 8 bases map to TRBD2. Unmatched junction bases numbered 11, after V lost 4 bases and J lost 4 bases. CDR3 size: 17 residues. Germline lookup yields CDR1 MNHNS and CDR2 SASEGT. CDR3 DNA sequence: TGTGCCAGCAGTGGGGTCCGGGAGGGACGGATCACCGGGGAGCTGTTTTTT. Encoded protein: CASSGVREGRITGELFF.

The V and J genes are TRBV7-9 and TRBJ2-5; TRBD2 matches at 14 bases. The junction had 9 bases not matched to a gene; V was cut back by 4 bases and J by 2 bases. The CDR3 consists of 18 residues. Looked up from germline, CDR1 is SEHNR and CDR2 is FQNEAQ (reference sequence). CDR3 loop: CASSSRLAGGPGQETQYF. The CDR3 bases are TGTGCCAGCAGCTCAAGACTAGCGGGAGGGCCGGGGCAAGAGACCCAGTACTTC.

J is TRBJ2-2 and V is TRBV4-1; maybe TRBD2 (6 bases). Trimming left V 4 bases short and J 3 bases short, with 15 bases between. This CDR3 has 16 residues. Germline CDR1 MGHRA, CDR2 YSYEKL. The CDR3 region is CASSPTAGFDTGELFF. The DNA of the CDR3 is TGCGCCAGCAGCCCTACGGCGGGGTTTGACACCGGGGAGCTGTTTTTT.

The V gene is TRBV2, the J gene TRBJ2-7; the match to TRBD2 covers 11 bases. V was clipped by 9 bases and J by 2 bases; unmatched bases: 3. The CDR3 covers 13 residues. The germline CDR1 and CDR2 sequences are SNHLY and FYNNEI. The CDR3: CARGTSGPYEQYF. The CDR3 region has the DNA TGTGCCAGAGGGACTAGCGGCCCCTACGAGCAGTACTTC. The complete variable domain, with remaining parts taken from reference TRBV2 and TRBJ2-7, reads EPEVTQTPSHQVTQMGQEVILRCVPISNHLYFYWYRQILGQKVEFLVSFYNNEISEKSEIFDDQFSVERPDGSNFTLKIRSTKLEDSAMYFCARGTSGPYEQYFGPGTRLTVT.

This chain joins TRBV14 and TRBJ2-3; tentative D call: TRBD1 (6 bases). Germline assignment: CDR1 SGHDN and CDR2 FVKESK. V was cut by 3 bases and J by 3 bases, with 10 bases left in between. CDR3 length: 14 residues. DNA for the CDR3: TGTGCCAGCAGCCACACAGGGTTTACAGATACGCAGTATTTT. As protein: CASSHTGFTDTQYF. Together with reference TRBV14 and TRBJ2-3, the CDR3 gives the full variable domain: EAGVTQFPSHSVIEKGQTVTLRCDPISGHDNLYWYRRVMGKEIKFLLHFVKESKQDESGMPNNRFLAERTGGTYSTLKVQPAELEDSGVYFCASSHTGFTDTQYFGPGTRLTVL.

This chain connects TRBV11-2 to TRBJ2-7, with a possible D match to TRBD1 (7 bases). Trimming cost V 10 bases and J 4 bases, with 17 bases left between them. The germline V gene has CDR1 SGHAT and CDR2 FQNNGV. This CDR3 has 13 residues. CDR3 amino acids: CATGGGRYYEQYF. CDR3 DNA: TGTGCCACCGGAGGGGGCCGATATTACGAGCAGTACTTC.